The rows below give T cell receptor beta chains drawn from one sample of a study of blood T cell repertoires in COVID-19. Clones were sequenced by immunoSEQ multiplex PCR, and TCRdb holds only the in-frame ones, with some missing. The sample contains about 200,000 clones, about 88% of which appear only once. The sequencing input was peripheral blood. Receptors originate from a woman aged 45 to 65 with COVID-19, enrolled during active disease. CDR3s leave out the opening cysteine and the closing phenylalanine or tryptophan.

V gene | CDR3 protein
TRBV19 | ASSTDRENEKLF
TRBV12-3/TRBV12-4 | ASSRTTNQPQH
TRBV27 | ASSFLIHWQAKHQPQH
TRBV24-1 | ATSDLHGTSGGAKNIQY
TRBV9 | ASSFRDTYTDTQY
TRBV20-1 | SARFAYEQY
TRBV19 | ASTIGQGRNQPQH
TRBV3-1/TRBV3-2 | ASSPRQRNQPQH
TRBV27 | ASSLYRSSYEQY
TRBV19 | ASSGQAYNEQF
TRBV6-1 | ASSFPGTGELF
TRBV5-1 | ASSLRTGRTGELF
TRBV5-4 | ASTRQGVWVGYT
TRBV6-1 | ASSPFEGGYGYT
TRBV6-6 | ASSSMTGGGGQPQH
TRBV6-1 | ASSEARNQPQH
TRBV27 | ASSPLPGPSDLYEQY
TRBV7-2 | ASSLIAEVGEQY
TRBV5-8 | ASSLQGVAGNTIY
TRBV3-1/TRBV3-2 | ASSQGGYGYT
TRBV19 | ASSTGTGIYEQY
TRBV12-5 | ASGLVAGTDLYNSPLH
TRBV29-1 | SVDSPGASNYGYT
TRBV6-5 | ATAAGGNTEAF
TRBV19 | ASSILGGFNNEQF
TRBV6-5 | ASSPLRGSNQPQH
TRBV7-9 | ASSPGGLNTEAF
TRBV11-2 | ASSLDINQF
TRBV20-1 | SASGGGISANTGELF
TRBV6-2/TRBV6-3 | ASSYSKGAYNYGYT
TRBV25-1 | ASSRGLDTQY
TRBV6-5 | ASFGQGLYNEQF
TRBV5-1 | ASSFNPGVQPQH
TRBV5-1 | ASSSRGGSSYEQY
TRBV10-3 | AISASSGGNEQY
TRBV3-1/TRBV3-2 | ASSLTHPHGTGSAVRFQPQH
TRBV12-5 | ASGLAAGTGISEQY
TRBV11-2 | ASSLSQADQETQY
TRBV21-1 | ATKEVILKITEAF
TRBV2 | ASSEQELAYGELF
TRBV7-2 | ASSLTPGQLNSPLH
TRBV7-2 | ASSFTIPVTGKF
TRBV19 | ASSITGTGGEQY
TRBV3-1/TRBV3-2 | ASSHGTSNEQF
TRBV5-1 | ASSLDYLGRESNQPQH
TRBV12-3/TRBV12-4 | ASSFNNEQF
TRBV6-5 | ASSYNTGGDTQY
TRBV11-3 | ASSSEDRGQYEQY
TRBV2 | ASTNREGLGETQY
TRBV19 | ASSWDRGQGLNQPQH
TRBV30 | ACSGQQYYGYT
TRBV5-1 | ASSLGDRTGEAEKLF
TRBV19 | ASSFQTGVTEAF